This TCR beta chain was recorded in a study of cytomegalovirus exposure and HLA in healthy donors. Findings and limits, study-wide: Subsequent analysis showed first-cohort TCR clusters tending to co-occur in 120 validation repertoires. In vitro checks showed that a few CMV-associated chains really do target CMV antigens. The study put 150 to 200 TCR beta chains on its list as cytomegalovirus-associated.

With regard to this clone: Its matching antigen is unknown. Relative to the germline gene, one junction end is altered; a read error may explain this.

Germline lookup yields CDR1 SGHTA and CDR2 FQGNSA. The length of the CDR3 is 17 residues. Some clones are missing from TCRdb's copy, which holds only in-frame ones; the method was immunoSEQ multiplex PCR. Among 100,000 to 150,000 clones listed, 94% were seen once. The receptor was derived from a young woman in good health and CMV-seronegative. The chain uses TRBV7-2 and TRBJ2-6; 7 nucleotides line up with TRBD1. What was sequenced was PBMCs. CDR3 bases: TGTGCCAGCAGCATAGCAACAGGGGTGGGAGGGGCCAACGTCCTGACTTTC. This translates into CASSIATGVGGANVLTF.